Listed below are T cell receptor beta chains from one sample, sequenced in a study of post-analysis software for immune sequencing data. From the PCR reads, TCRdb called clonotypes with MiXCR, one entry per CDR3 protein. The sample includes roughly 670,000 distinct CDR3 sequences, approximately 59% of them seen just once. Sequenced sample: blood. These receptors were obtained from a girl aged 2-10 years with multiple sclerosis. Each CDR3 is given with its conserved first and last residue. The D gene is left open where the match is weak. Part of the rows lack a size; the others show once, few, many or a class for expanded clones.

clone_size: few
v_call: TRBV10-2
d_call: NA
j_call: TRBJ2-1
cdr3_aa: CASSESYSGAEQFF
cdr3_nt: TGCGCCAGCAGTGAGTCGTACTCCGGCGCGGAGCAGTTCTTC

clone_size: NA
v_call: TRBV20-1
d_call: NA
j_call: TRBJ2-3
cdr3_aa: CSARSPTGRTDTQYF
cdr3_nt: TGCAGTGCTAGGTCCCCAACAGGTCGCACAGATACGCAGTATTTT

clone_size: NA
v_call: TRBV5-1
d_call: NA
j_call: TRBJ2-7
cdr3_aa: CASSSEISYEQYF
cdr3_nt: TGCGCCAGCAGCTCAGAGATATCCTACGAGCAGTACTTC

clone_size: few
v_call: TRBV2
d_call: NA
j_call: TRBJ2-5
cdr3_aa: CASSAGVYQETQYF
cdr3_nt: TGTGCCAGCAGCGCAGGGGTGTACCAAGAGACCCAGTACTTC

clone_size: few
v_call: TRBV10-3
d_call: NA
j_call: TRBJ2-7
cdr3_aa: CAISEMAGVSYEQYF
cdr3_nt: TGTGCCATCAGTGAGATGGCAGGTGTTTCCTACGAGCAGTACTTC

clone_size: NA
v_call: TRBV25-1
d_call: NA
j_call: TRBJ1-1
cdr3_aa: CASSEGSEAFF
cdr3_nt: TGTGCCAGCAGTGAGGGGTCTGAAGCTTTCTTT

clone_size: once
v_call: TRBV9
d_call: NA
j_call: TRBJ1-6
cdr3_aa: CASSVWGGGSPLHF
cdr3_nt: TGTGCCAGCAGCGTTTGGGGGGGCGGTTCACCCCTCCACTTT

clone_size: NA
v_call: TRBV6-1
d_call: NA
j_call: TRBJ2-5
cdr3_aa: CASSPLAGSQETQYF
cdr3_nt: TGTGCCAGCAGCCCCTTGGCGGGGTCACAAGAGACCCAGTACTTC

clone_size: NA
v_call: TRBV2
d_call: TRBD2
j_call: TRBJ2-3
cdr3_aa: CARTSGSTDTQYF
cdr3_nt: TGTGCCAGGACTAGCGGGAGCACAGATACGCAGTATTTT

clone_size: few
v_call: TRBV12-3/TRBV12-4
d_call: NA
j_call: TRBJ2-4
cdr3_aa: CASSLTEAQYF
cdr3_nt: TGTGCCAGCAGTTTAACAGAGGCTCAGTACTTC

clone_size: NA
v_call: TRBV20-1
d_call: NA
j_call: TRBJ2-3
cdr3_aa: CSARNRGTDTQYF
cdr3_nt: TGCAGTGCCAGGAACCGTGGCACAGATACGCAGTATTTT

clone_size: NA
v_call: TRBV11-1
d_call: TRBD2
j_call: TRBJ2-7
cdr3_aa: CASSPDSGTTYEQYF
cdr3_nt: TGTGCCAGCAGTCCGGATAGCGGGACAACTTACGAGCAGTACTTC

clone_size: NA
v_call: TRBV20-1
d_call: NA
j_call: TRBJ2-3
cdr3_aa: CSASNADTQYF
cdr3_nt: TGCAGTGCTAGTAATGCAGATACGCAGTATTTT

clone_size: few
v_call: TRBV6-6
d_call: NA
j_call: TRBJ2-3
cdr3_aa: CASSSKVGTDTQYF
cdr3_nt: TGTGCCAGCAGTTCTAAAGTGGGCACAGATACGCAGTATTTT

clone_size: few
v_call: TRBV6-5
d_call: TRBD1
j_call: TRBJ2-7
cdr3_aa: CASRSRPTGVNYEQYF
cdr3_nt: TGTGCCAGCAGAAGTCGGCCCACAGGGGTCAACTACGAGCAGTACTTC

clone_size: NA
v_call: TRBV28
d_call: NA
j_call: TRBJ1-2
cdr3_aa: CASSLNMNGYTF
cdr3_nt: TGTGCCAGCAGTCTCAACATGAATGGCTACACCTTC

clone_size: NA
v_call: TRBV20-1
d_call: TRBD1
j_call: TRBJ2-7
cdr3_aa: CSAIPGQGVSYEQYF
cdr3_nt: TGCAGTGCCATACCGGGACAGGGAGTTTCCTACGAGCAGTACTTC

clone_size: NA
v_call: TRBV7-2
d_call: NA
j_call: TRBJ2-5
cdr3_aa: CASSLGLGGAHEQYF
cdr3_nt: TGTGCCAGCAGCTTAGGACTGGGGGGCGCCCATGAGCAGTACTTT

clone_size: once
v_call: TRBV2
d_call: TRBD2
j_call: TRBJ2-1
cdr3_aa: CATTGTSGGLQRTSSYNEQFF
cdr3_nt: TGTGCCACCACGGGGACTAGCGGGGGGCTCCAGCGAACGAGTTCCTACAATGAGCAGTTCTTC

clone_size: many
v_call: TRBV10-2
d_call: NA
j_call: TRBJ1-2
cdr3_aa: CASSEGRANYGYTF
cdr3_nt: TGCGCCAGCAGCGAAGGCAGGGCGAACTATGGCTACACCTTC

clone_size: NA
v_call: TRBV7-2
d_call: TRBD2
j_call: TRBJ2-1
cdr3_aa: CASSVSGGGSYNEQFF
cdr3_nt: TGTGCCAGCAGCGTTAGCGGGGGCGGGTCCTACAATGAGCAGTTCTTC

clone_size: NA
v_call: TRBV6-6
d_call: NA
j_call: TRBJ2-7
cdr3_aa: CASSYGGSALEQYF
cdr3_nt: TGTGCCAGCAGTTACGGTGGGAGTGCTCTCGAGCAGTACTTC

clone_size: NA
v_call: TRBV6-2/TRBV6-3
d_call: NA
j_call: TRBJ1-2
cdr3_aa: CASSDGGIYGYTF
cdr3_nt: TGTGCCAGCAGCGACGGGGGGATATATGGCTACACCTTC

clone_size: NA
v_call: TRBV2
d_call: NA
j_call: TRBJ2-3
cdr3_aa: CASSTGKGPFQTQYF
cdr3_nt: TGTGCCAGCAGCACGGGAAAAGGGCCCTTTCAGACGCAGTATTTT

clone_size: NA
v_call: TRBV12-5
d_call: NA
j_call: TRBJ2-1
cdr3_aa: CASGSSPFNEQFF
cdr3_nt: TGTGCTAGTGGTTCTAGTCCCTTTAATGAGCAGTTCTTC

clone_size: NA
v_call: TRBV5-1
d_call: TRBD2
j_call: TRBJ2-3
cdr3_aa: CASSSRGSGGADTQYF
cdr3_nt: TGCGCCAGCAGCTCCCGGGGTAGCGGGGGAGCGGATACGCAGTATTTT

clone_size: NA
v_call: TRBV20-1
d_call: TRBD1
j_call: TRBJ2-1
cdr3_aa: CSAHRDRNYNEQFF
cdr3_nt: TGCAGTGCTCACCGGGACAGGAACTACAATGAGCAGTTCTTC

clone_size: once
v_call: TRBV7-2
d_call: TRBD2
j_call: TRBJ2-4
cdr3_aa: CASSNSGGGYNEQYF
cdr3_nt: TGTGCCAGCAGCAATAGCGGGGGGGGGTACAATGAGCAGTACTTC

clone_size: NA
v_call: TRBV20-1
d_call: NA
j_call: TRBJ2-4
cdr3_aa: CSASSGRIAKNIQYF
cdr3_nt: TGCAGTGCTAGTTCAGGGCGTATAGCCAAAAACATTCAGTACTTC

clone_size: NA
v_call: TRBV12-3/TRBV12-4
d_call: NA
j_call: TRBJ2-4
cdr3_aa: CASSPKLTLEQYF
cdr3_nt: TGTGCCAGCAGCCCTAAACTTACGTTAGAGCAGTACTTC

clone_size: NA
v_call: TRBV29-1
d_call: NA
j_call: TRBJ2-3
cdr3_aa: CSVEVTRGGSTQYF
cdr3_nt: TGCAGCGTTGAAGTGACTAGAGGAGGAAGCACGCAGTATTTT

clone_size: NA
v_call: TRBV5-1
d_call: NA
j_call: TRBJ2-1
cdr3_aa: CASSGQMSSYNEQFF
cdr3_nt: TGCGCCAGCAGCGGACAGATGAGCTCCTACAATGAGCAGTTCTTC

clone_size: NA
v_call: TRBV29-1
d_call: NA
j_call: TRBJ2-7
cdr3_aa: CSVGGHSSYEQYF
cdr3_nt: TGCAGCGTTGGGGGACACAGCTCCTACGAGCAGTACTTC

clone_size: NA
v_call: TRBV12-3/TRBV12-4
d_call: TRBD1
j_call: TRBJ2-1
cdr3_aa: CASKLNTGDEQFF
cdr3_nt: TGTGCCAGCAAACTAAACACAGGGGATGAGCAGTTCTTC

clone_size: many
v_call: TRBV29-1
d_call: NA
j_call: TRBJ2-5
cdr3_aa: CSVNTVWETQYF
cdr3_nt: TGCAGCGTCAATACCGTCTGGGAGACCCAGTACTTC

clone_size: NA
v_call: TRBV5-1
d_call: TRBD2
j_call: TRBJ2-1
cdr3_aa: CASSNTPGTSLNEQFF
cdr3_nt: TGCGCCAGCAGCAATACGCCCGGGACTAGCCTCAATGAGCAGTTCTTC

clone_size: many
v_call: TRBV5-1
d_call: TRBD1
j_call: TRBJ2-1
cdr3_aa: CASSFRDSYNEQFF
cdr3_nt: TGTGCCAGCAGCTTCCGGGACAGTTACAATGAGCAGTTCTTC

clone_size: NA
v_call: TRBV20-1
d_call: TRBD2
j_call: TRBJ2-5
cdr3_aa: CSARDLLAGGWETQYF
cdr3_nt: TGCAGTGCTAGAGATCTCCTAGCGGGAGGTTGGGAGACCCAGTACTTC

clone_size: NA
v_call: TRBV6-6
d_call: NA
j_call: TRBJ2-7
cdr3_aa: CASNRGVGSYEQYF
cdr3_nt: TGTGCCAGCAACAGAGGGGTCGGGTCCTACGAGCAGTACTTC

clone_size: NA
v_call: TRBV7-3
d_call: TRBD2
j_call: TRBJ2-7
cdr3_aa: CASSRLAASTGEQYF
cdr3_nt: TGTGCCAGCAGCCGACTAGCGGCCTCAACTGGGGAGCAGTACTTC

clone_size: NA
v_call: TRBV12-3/TRBV12-4
d_call: NA
j_call: TRBJ2-1
cdr3_aa: CASRKSGLSYNEQFF
cdr3_nt: TGTGCCAGCAGGAAGAGCGGACTCTCCTACAATGAGCAGTTCTTC

clone_size: NA
v_call: TRBV18
d_call: NA
j_call: TRBJ2-3
cdr3_aa: CASSPPNGWKGATTTDTQYF
cdr3_nt: TGTGCCAGCTCACCACCGAACGGATGGAAGGGTGCCACTACCACAGATACGCAGTATTTT

clone_size: few
v_call: TRBV5-6
d_call: NA
j_call: TRBJ2-1
cdr3_aa: CASRRLAYNEQFF
cdr3_nt: TGTGCCAGCAGGCGGTTAGCCTACAATGAGCAGTTCTTC

clone_size: NA
v_call: TRBV6-6
d_call: TRBD1
j_call: TRBJ2-7
cdr3_aa: CASRQKQGFHEQYF
cdr3_nt: TGTGCCAGCAGGCAAAAACAGGGGTTCCACGAGCAGTACTTC

clone_size: few
v_call: TRBV12-3/TRBV12-4
d_call: NA
j_call: TRBJ2-1
cdr3_aa: CASSTGTEQFF
cdr3_nt: TGTGCCAGCAGTACCGGGACAGAGCAGTTCTTC

clone_size: NA
v_call: TRBV20-1
d_call: NA
j_call: TRBJ2-5
cdr3_aa: CSATGDRRQETQYF
cdr3_nt: TGCAGTGCTACAGGCGACAGGAGGCAAGAGACCCAGTACTTC

clone_size: NA
v_call: TRBV7-7
d_call: TRBD1
j_call: TRBJ2-5
cdr3_aa: CASSPGQGLTQYF
cdr3_nt: TGTGCTAGCAGCCCTGGACAGGGGCTGACCCAGTACTTC

clone_size: NA
v_call: TRBV5-5
d_call: TRBD1
j_call: TRBJ1-2
cdr3_aa: CASSLDQGAERYGYTF
cdr3_nt: TGTGCCAGCAGCTTGGACCAGGGGGCGGAACGGTATGGCTACACCTTC

clone_size: NA
v_call: TRBV4-1
d_call: TRBD1
j_call: TRBJ1-2
cdr3_aa: CASSHPTGQGAINYGYTF
cdr3_nt: TGCGCCAGCAGCCACCCCACGGGGCAGGGGGCGATTAACTATGGCTACACCTTC

clone_size: NA
v_call: TRBV29-1
d_call: TRBD2
j_call: TRBJ2-7
cdr3_aa: CSVDLLAGSSYEQYF
cdr3_nt: TGCAGCGTTGATTTACTAGCGGGCAGCTCCTACGAGCAGTACTTC

clone_size: NA
v_call: TRBV7-9
d_call: NA
j_call: TRBJ2-1
cdr3_aa: CASSSVTGLLWDNEQFF
cdr3_nt: TGTGCCAGCAGCTCGGTTACAGGACTGCTTTGGGACAATGAGCAGTTCTTC

clone_size: few
v_call: TRBV10-3
d_call: NA
j_call: TRBJ2-7
cdr3_aa: CAISREHRVGLEQYF
cdr3_nt: TGTGCCATCAGTAGGGAGCACAGGGTGGGGCTCGAGCAGTACTTC

clone_size: NA
v_call: TRBV20-1
d_call: NA
j_call: TRBJ2-1
cdr3_aa: CSARVPSYNEQFF
cdr3_nt: TGCAGTGCTAGGGTACCATCCTACAATGAGCAGTTCTTC

clone_size: few
v_call: TRBV3-1
d_call: NA
j_call: TRBJ2-5
cdr3_aa: CASSQEYRAQETQYF
cdr3_nt: TGTGCCAGCAGCCAAGAATACAGGGCACAAGAGACCCAGTACTTC

clone_size: NA
v_call: TRBV7-3
d_call: TRBD1
j_call: TRBJ2-5
cdr3_aa: CASSLMGTGIGETQYF
cdr3_nt: TGTGCCAGCAGCTTAATGGGGACAGGGATTGGGGAGACCCAGTACTTC

clone_size: NA
v_call: TRBV9
d_call: NA
j_call: TRBJ1-1
cdr3_aa: CASSREGRENTEAFF
cdr3_nt: TGTGCCAGCAGCCGGGAGGGACGGGAAAACACTGAAGCTTTCTTT

clone_size: NA
v_call: TRBV11-3
d_call: NA
j_call: TRBJ1-1
cdr3_aa: CASSFNVEAGGNTEAFF
cdr3_nt: TGTGCCAGCAGCTTTAACGTGGAAGCGGGGGGAAACACTGAAGCTTTCTTT

clone_size: few
v_call: TRBV6-2/TRBV6-3
d_call: NA
j_call: TRBJ1-1
cdr3_aa: CASSDKTMNTEAFF
cdr3_nt: TGTGCCAGCAGTGACAAGACGATGAACACTGAAGCTTTCTTT

clone_size: few
v_call: TRBV18
d_call: TRBD1
j_call: TRBJ2-7
cdr3_aa: CASSPPTGTATYEQYF
cdr3_nt: TGTGCCAGCTCACCTCCTACCGGGACAGCGACCTACGAGCAGTACTTC